This is a list of T cell receptor beta chains from one sample in a study of T cells in localized non-small cell lung cancer. Data came from immunoSEQ multiplex PCR; TCRdb stores just in-frame clones and leaves some out. Here the sample spans around 7,100 clones, about 45% being singletons. Source: lymph node tissue, taken before any cancer treatment. The receptors were sampled from a man aged 40-75 years with stage I lung adenocarcinoma. Each CDR3 is given with its conserved first and last residue. D genes are given only for firm matches. The size field is filled for only some rows; it gives once, few, many or a size class.

TRBD1 | TRBJ1-4 | few | TRBV4-1 | CASSQGQGDEKLFF | TGCGCCAGCAGCCAAGGACAGGGAGATGAAAAACTGTTTTTT
. | TRBJ2-5 | medium-sized | TRBV9 | CASSVGTVGETQYF | TGTGCCAGCAGCGTTGGGACCGTTGGGGAGACCCAGTACTTC
TRBD1 | TRBJ1-2 | . | TRBV29-1 | CSVWQGGYGYTF | TGCAGCGTCTGGCAGGGGGGCTATGGCTACACCTTC
. | TRBJ1-1 | . | TRBV19 | CASSIRKNTEAFF | TGTGCCAGTAGTATTAGGAAGAACACTGAAGCTTTCTTT
TRBD2 | TRBJ2-7 | few | TRBV6-8 | CASSLAGGPSEQYF | TGTGCCAGCAGCCTAGCGGGAGGGCCAAGCGAGCAGTACTTC
. | TRBJ2-3 | . | TRBV7-4 | CASSATGVGTDTQYF | TGTGCCAGCAGCGCAACCGGGGTTGGGACAGATACGCAGTATTTT
. | TRBJ2-4 | . | TRBV30 | CTWSDSLGEATYF | TGTACCTGGAGTGACTCTCTCGGGGAGGCGACCTACTTC
TRBD1 | TRBJ1-5 | . | TRBV11-3 | CASSSLDRSWGQPQHF | TGTGCCAGCAGCTCCCTGGACAGGTCGTGGGGTCAGCCCCAGCATTTT
. | TRBJ2-6 | . | TRBV6-8 | CASSAGLSGANVLTF | TGTGCCAGCAGTGCAGGGTTATCTGGGGCCAACGTCCTGACTTTC
. | TRBJ2-1 | few | TRBV7-6 | CASSLGGWTKVDNEQFF | TGTGCCAGCAGCTTAGGGGGGTGGACGAAAGTTGACAATGAGCAGTTCTTC
. | TRBJ2-1 | few | TRBV11-1 | CASSLWARAGNEQFF | TGTGCCAGCAGCTTGTGGGCCAGGGCGGGGAATGAGCAGTTCTTC
TRBD1 | TRBJ2-1 | once | TRBV5-1 | CASSLDYRGLDEQFF | TGCGCCAGCAGCTTGGATTACAGGGGGCTCGATGAGCAGTTCTTC
. | TRBJ2-5 | . | TRBV4-1 | CASSQVRAGGTQYF | TGCGCCAGCAGCCAAGTTAGGGCAGGCGGGACCCAGTACTTC
TRBD1 | TRBJ1-1 | . | TRBV29-1 | CSVAGQGTTEAFF | TGCAGCGTGGCGGGACAGGGTACTACTGAAGCTTTCTTT
. | TRBJ1-1 | few | TRBV9 | CASTLIERNTEAFF | TGTGCCAGCACCCTGATTGAAAGGAACACTGAAGCTTTCTTT
. | TRBJ1-1 | few | TRBV19 | CASSMTPNTEAFF | TGTGCCAGTAGTATGACACCAAACACTGAAGCTTTCTTT
. | TRBJ1-2 | few | TRBV6-8 | CASSSPGGGYTF | TGTGCCAGCAGTTCCCCGGGAGGTGGCTACACCTTC
. | TRBJ1-1 | . | TRBV18 | CASSPDLGRNTEAFF | TGTGCCAGCTCACCGGACCTAGGTCGGAACACTGAAGCTTTCTTT
TRBD1 | TRBJ2-3 | . | TRBV29-1 | CSGGQGYFTDTQYF | TGCAGCGGGGGACAGGGGTATTTCACAGATACGCAGTATTTT
TRBD2 | TRBJ2-7 | . | TRBV28 | CASSRPGLAGGPYEQYF | TGTGCCAGCAGTCGCCCCGGACTAGCGGGAGGGCCGTACGAGCAGTACTTC
TRBD2 | TRBJ2-1 | . | TRBV19 | CASSWTSGRIGNEQFF | TGTGCCAGTAGTTGGACTAGCGGGAGAATAGGCAATGAGCAGTTCTTC
. | TRBJ1-4 | . | TRBV28 | CASSLGRGLTEKLFF | TGTGCCAGCAGTTTAGGACGGGGACTAACTGAAAAACTGTTTTTT
. | TRBJ2-3 | . | TRBV6-8 | CASSSTTDTQYF | TGTGCCAGCAGCTCTACCACAGATACGCAGTATTTT
TRBD1 | TRBJ1-5 | few | TRBV6-8 | CASSASDRGRNQPQHF | TGTGCCAGCAGTGCATCGGACAGGGGACGCAATCAGCCCCAGCATTTT
TRBD1 | TRBJ1-4 | few | TRBV6-8 | CARGQGNEKLFF | TGTGCCAGAGGACAGGGTAATGAAAAACTGTTTTTT
. | TRBJ2-3 | few | TRBV19 | CASSMSGAGDTQYF | TGTGCCAGTAGTATGTCGGGGGCGGGAGATACGCAGTATTTT
TRBD1 | TRBJ2-1 | . | TRBV19 | CASGDRGWNEQFF | TGTGCCAGCGGAGACAGGGGATGGAATGAGCAGTTCTTC
. | TRBJ1-1 | . | TRBV15 | CATSPSGKQYTEAFF | TGTGCCACCAGCCCATCCGGGAAACAATACACTGAAGCTTTCTTT
. | TRBJ1-5 | . | TRBV30 | CAWSWGAGSNQPQHF | TGTGCCTGGAGTTGGGGGGCAGGGAGCAATCAGCCCCAGCATTTT
. | TRBJ2-4 | . | TRBV30 | CAWSEGILDIQYF | TGTGCCTGGAGTGAAGGGATTCTGGACATTCAGTACTTC
. | TRBJ2-7 | . | TRBV18 | CASSPGTGFEQYF | TGTGCCAGCTCCCCCGGGACGGGTTTTGAGCAGTACTTC
TRBD1 | TRBJ2-4 | . | TRBV28 | CASSRQGAAKNIQYF | TGTGCCAGCAGTCGACAGGGGGCTGCCAAAAACATTCAGTACTTC
. | TRBJ2-5 | . | TRBV28 | CASSMDQETQYF | TGTGCCAGCAGCATGGACCAAGAGACCCAGTACTTC
. | TRBJ2-3 | few | TRBV6-8 | CASSDRAVQTDTQYF | TGTGCCAGCAGTGACCGAGCGGTGCAAACAGATACGCAGTATTTT
TRBD1 | TRBJ2-7 | . | TRBV18 | CASSPRTGGNEQYF | TGTGCCAGCTCACCCCGGACAGGGGGGAACGAGCAGTACTTC
TRBD2 | TRBJ2-2 | many | TRBV11-3 | CASSLISGGLAGGAGELFF | TGTGCCAGCAGCTTAATTTCGGGAGGACTAGCGGGAGGAGCCGGGGAGCTGTTTTTT
. | TRBJ2-7 | few | TRBV9 | CASRGTGPSGEQYF | TGTGCCAGCAGGGGAACAGGCCCCTCTGGCGAGCAGTACTTC
. | TRBJ2-3 | . | TRBV30 | CAWSVRWGPGTDTQYF | TGTGCCTGGAGTGTGCGATGGGGGCCGGGTACAGATACGCAGTATTTT
. | TRBJ1-5 | . | TRBV9 | CASSVDDSLYQPQHF | TGTGCCAGCAGCGTAGATGATAGCCTGTATCAGCCCCAGCATTTT
. | TRBJ2-1 | . | TRBV19 | CASSRTHSYNEQFF | TGTGCCAGTAGTAGGACACATTCCTACAATGAGCAGTTCTTC
TRBD1 | TRBJ1-1 | . | TRBV11-3 | CASSQSPPTGATEAFF | TGTGCCAGCAGCCAATCCCCCCCGACAGGGGCCACTGAAGCTTTCTTT
TRBD1 | TRBJ2-1 | few | TRBV28 | CASTPLGQGGNNEQFF | TGTGCCAGCACGCCCCTGGGACAGGGAGGAAACAATGAGCAGTTCTTC
TRBD2 | TRBJ2-3 | . | TRBV18 | CASSPTSARTDTQYF | TGTGCCAGCTCACCGACTAGCGCCCGCACAGATACGCAGTATTTT
. | TRBJ2-1 | few | TRBV6-8 | CASSYALGGDEQFF | TGTGCCAGCAGTTACGCCCTCGGAGGGGATGAGCAGTTCTTC
TRBD1 | TRBJ2-2 | . | TRBV11-3 | CASSPPRGLTGELFF | TGTGCCAGCAGCCCACCTAGGGGGCTCACCGGGGAGCTGTTTTTT
. | TRBJ2-7 | . | TRBV6-8 | CASSRDISYEQYF | TGTGCCAGCAGTAGGGACATTTCCTACGAGCAGTACTTC
. | TRBJ1-1 | medium-sized | TRBV6-8 | CASRTGYWTEAFF | TGTGCCAGCAGGACAGGTTACTGGACTGAAGCTTTCTTT
. | TRBJ2-5 | . | TRBV28 | CASSLSGTQETQYF | TGTGCCAGCAGCCTTTCCGGGACCCAAGAGACCCAGTACTTC
. | TRBJ1-1 | . | TRBV28 | CASSRTRGPEAFF | TGTGCCAGCAGTCGAACAAGAGGGCCGGAAGCTTTCTTT
. | TRBJ1-1 | few | TRBV11-3 | CASSLTTTGGTEAFF | TGTGCCAGCAGCTTGACCACCACGGGGGGCACTGAAGCTTTCTTT
. | TRBJ2-7 | . | TRBV28 | CASSFQGSYEQYF | TGTGCCAGCAGTTTCCAGGGTTCCTACGAGCAGTACTTC
. | TRBJ1-1 | . | TRBV6-8 | CAISPRRGTEAFF | TGTGCCATCAGCCCCCGCCGGGGCACTGAAGCTTTCTTT
TRBD2 | TRBJ2-1 | . | TRBV15 | CATSLLAGTGDEQFF | TGTGCCACCAGCTTACTAGCGGGAACGGGGGATGAGCAGTTCTTC